Given below is one TCR beta chain in context. Its antigen is unidentified. These data are taken from a study of cytomegalovirus exposure and HLA in healthy donors. The V end lost 3 bases, the J end lost 7 bases, and 4 bases lay between the germline ends. The germline V gene has CDR1 MNHNS and CDR2 SASEGT. The CDR3 spans 11 residues. Use of 60 Vbeta and 13 Jbeta primers characterized the PCR. Generated by immunoSEQ multiplex PCR, the TCRdb table keeps only in-frame clones and is missing some. This table lists fewer than 130,000 clones. Study outcomes and limitations: When the data were analyzed later, several of the most significant clusters appeared to be linked to common viral pathogens. V- and J-gene trimming of TCR beta was linked (in a later analysis) to a missense DCLRE1C variant. According to a later analysis, most TCR beta chains associated with CMV appeared HLA-restricted. Researchers left out some V segments, among them TRBV6-2 and TRBV6-3, as indistinguishable.

Source material: PBMCs. The sequence derives from a man aged 45-60 years in good health and CMV-seronegative. This sequence joins TRBV6-1 and TRBJ2-1; D is ambiguous. The CDR3 DNA reads as TGTGCCAGCAGTGACCAGAATGAGCAGTTCTTC. Translating gives CASSDQNEQFF.